A selection of T cell receptor beta chains follows, all from one sample in a study of neurological immune-mediated disorders. One entry per CDR3 protein results from TCRdb running MiXCR on the 5' RACE reads. The sample records some 76,000 distinct CDR3 sequences, about 3% being singletons. What was sequenced was PBMCs. The origin of the receptors is a woman between 45 and 60 years old with multiple sclerosis. CDR3s include the opening cysteine and the closing phenylalanine or tryptophan.

CDR3 length | J gene | V gene | CDR3 protein
14 | TRBJ2-2 | TRBV5-1 | CASSLRPDSGELFF
12 | TRBJ1-2 | TRBV5-1 | CASRQEDYGYTF
14 | TRBJ2-7 | TRBV29-1 | CSVEGTGVREEQYF
14 | TRBJ1-4 | TRBV20-1 | CSARIRTGNEKLFF
12 | TRBJ2-1 | TRBV7-2 | CASSLGRERQFF
18 | TRBJ1-1 | TRBV7-2 | CASSLARRQGASDTEAFF
16 | TRBJ2-3 | TRBV7-2 | CASSPLSGRGADTQYF
16 | TRBJ2-5 | TRBV29-1 | CSSRRGQGVYQETQYF
11 | TRBJ2-7 | TRBV20-1 | CSARAGYEQYF
16 | TRBJ2-1 | TRBV5-1 | CASSRQYGGAYNEQFF
14 | TRBJ2-3 | TRBV5-1 | CASSFRNGPDTQYF
15 | TRBJ2-3 | TRBV27 | CASSLGLAVTDTQYF
14 | TRBJ2-4 | TRBV11-3 | CASSRDRGTDIQYF
14 | TRBJ2-3 | TRBV5-1 | CASGYSGGTDTQYF
14 | TRBJ1-1 | TRBV12-3/TRBV12-4 | CASSLGWGYTEAFF
16 | TRBJ2-7 | TRBV27 | CASSFVAGTGTYEQYF
14 | TRBJ1-3 | TRBV20-1 | CSARHRGIRNTIYF
16 | TRBJ2-3 | TRBV7-2 | CASSLAGTLLKDTQYF
14 | TRBJ2-7 | TRBV12-5 | CASGLGRGTYEQYF
14 | TRBJ1-6 | TRBV20-1 | CSARRGTYNSTLNF
12 | TRBJ2-3 | TRBV7-2 | CASSLARGTQYF
11 | TRBJ1-4 | TRBV25-1 | CASSLNEKLFF
15 | TRBJ1-6 | TRBV20-1 | CSARQATGGNSPLHF
12 | TRBJ2-1 | TRBV7-9 | CASGLAVNEQFF
16 | TRBJ2-1 | TRBV3-1 | CASTSGLVASYNEQFF
17 | TRBJ2-2 | TRBV3-1 | CASSPELGQGGTGELFF
13 | TRBJ1-4 | TRBV7-9 | CASSSGTDEKLFF
11 | TRBJ1-5 | TRBV5-8 | CASSTHQPQHF
13 | TRBJ2-7 | TRBV5-1 | CASSLGGTYEQYF
15 | TRBJ2-2 | TRBV20-1 | CSASGSGARTGELFF
16 | TRBJ2-2 | TRBV7-2 | CASSPRQDTNTGELFF
16 | TRBJ2-6 | TRBV5-1 | CASTVGHLSGANVLTF
17 | TRBJ2-6 | TRBV6-5 | CASQPGQGAGGANVLTF
16 | TRBJ2-3 | TRBV5-1 | CASTPRMGIRTDTQYF
15 | TRBJ1-1 | TRBV29-1 | CSVPTESVQNTEAFF
17 | TRBJ1-5 | TRBV4-2 | CASSQGFGGEANKTQNF
15 | TRBJ1-4 | TRBV5-1 | CASSLGGSEDEKLFF
14 | TRBJ2-1 | TRBV5-1 | CASRLAGGGNEQFF
19 | TRBJ2-3 | TRBV5-1 | CASSSPPGRGRLSTDTQYF
16 | TRBJ2-5 | TRBV7-2 | CASSLAHRGGRETQYF
11 | TRBJ2-5 | TRBV20-1 | CSARDKGTQYF
15 | TRBJ2-4 | TRBV24-1 | CATSDSLGSPDIQYF
15 | TRBJ2-5 | TRBV11-2 | CASSPSPRYQETQYF
14 | TRBJ2-3 | TRBV7-2 | CASRLWTSTDTQYF
17 | TRBJ2-4 | TRBV18 | CASSPPMKFLAKNIQYF
16 | TRBJ1-6 | TRBV5-1 | CASSEVGSSYNSTLNF
17 | TRBJ2-2 | TRBV5-1 | CASSLSTSGRNTGELFF
13 | TRBJ1-1 | TRBV5-1 | CASSLKRDTEAFF
13 | TRBJ2-1 | TRBV16 | CASSQSFVLEQFF
16 | TRBJ1-5 | TRBV7-2 | CASSLWGARGNQPQHF
15 | TRBJ1-3 | TRBV20-1 | CSAAQGGGSGNTIYF
15 | TRBJ1-3 | TRBV20-1 | CSAIRDRAAGNTIYF